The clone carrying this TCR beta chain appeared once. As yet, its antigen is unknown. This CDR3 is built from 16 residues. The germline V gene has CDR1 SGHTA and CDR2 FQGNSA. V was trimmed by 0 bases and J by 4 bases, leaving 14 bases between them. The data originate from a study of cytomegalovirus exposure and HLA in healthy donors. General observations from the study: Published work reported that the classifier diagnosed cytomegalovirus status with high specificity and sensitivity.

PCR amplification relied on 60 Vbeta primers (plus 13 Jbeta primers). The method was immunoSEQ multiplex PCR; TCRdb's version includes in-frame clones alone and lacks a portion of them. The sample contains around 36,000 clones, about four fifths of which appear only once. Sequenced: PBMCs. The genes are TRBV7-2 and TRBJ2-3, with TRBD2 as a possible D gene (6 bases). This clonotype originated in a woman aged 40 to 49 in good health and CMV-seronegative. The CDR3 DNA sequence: TGTGCCAGCAGCTTAGCGGGCATCGGGAGCCCAGATACGCAGTATTTT. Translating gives CASSLAGIGSPDTQYF. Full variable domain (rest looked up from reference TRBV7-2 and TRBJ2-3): GAGVSQSPSNKVTEKGKDVELRCDPISGHTALYWYRQSLGQGLEFLIYFQGNSAPDKSGLPSDRFSAERTGGSVSTLTIQRTQQEDSAVYLCASSLAGIGSPDTQYFGPGTRLTVL.